This T cell receptor (beta chain) was captured by sequencing in a study of T-cell memory formation after mild COVID-19. TCRalpha and TCRbeta libraries used 5'RACE with constant-segment primers and UMIs. TCRdb used MiXCR to reprocess the 5' RACE reads, holding one entry per CDR3 protein. The repertoire consists of roughly 500,000 distinct CDR3 sequences, with roughly 22% occurring once and the leading ten covering about an eighth. Germline CDR1 is KGHSH and CDR2 is LQKENI. V lost 2 bases, J lost 0 bases, and 19 bases lay in between. The CDR3 has 18 residues. The clonotype originates from an adult woman who had mild COVID-19 (a few samples of this study predate the infection). Cell type and time point are not known. Sequenced input: PBMCs or a T cell subset sorted from them (not recorded which). The chain uses TRBV18 and TRBJ1-1, with D possibly matching TRBD1 (5 bases). The CDR3 region has the DNA TGTGCCAGCTCACCATCAGGGACCTTCTCAACGGTGAACACTGAAGCTTTCTTT. Translated: CASSPSGTFSTVNTEAFF.